Listed below are T cell receptor beta chains from one sample, sequenced in a study of T cells in localized non-small cell lung cancer. TCRdb's table, derived via immunoSEQ multiplex PCR, lists solely in-frame clones and lacks some. The data hold under 1,500 clones, with 20% observed a single time. This specimen consisted of normal lung tissue next to the tumor, obtained before any cancer treatment. Receptors were obtained from a male donor aged 60 or over with stage I lung adenocarcinoma. CDR3s include the opening cysteine and the closing phenylalanine or tryptophan. A D gene is named only where the DNA matches it firmly. The size field is filled for only some rows; it gives once, few, many or a size class.

NA	TRBV19	NA	TRBJ2-1	CASSSSRSSYNEQFF	TGTGCCAGTAGTTCCTCCAGGAGCTCCTACAATGAGCAGTTCTTC
NA	TRBV7-2	medium-sized	TRBJ2-5	CASSLVGRGAQYF	TGTGCCAGCAGCTTAGTAGGCCGCGGCGCCCAGTACTTC
NA	TRBV19	once	TRBJ2-3	CASSRQAVDTQYF	TGTGCCAGTAGCAGACAGGCGGTAGATACGCAGTATTTT
NA	TRBV11-3	few	TRBJ2-1	CASSQADSVNEQFF	TGTGCCAGCAGCCAAGCGGACAGTGTTAATGAGCAGTTCTTC
NA	TRBV19	NA	TRBJ1-6	CASSTGTGAYNSPLHF	TGTGCCAGTAGTACCGGGACGGGAGCATATAATTCACCCCTCCACTTT
NA	TRBV2	few	TRBJ2-2	CASKEEPNTGELFF	TGTGCCAGCAAGGAGGAACCGAACACCGGGGAGCTGTTTTTT
NA	TRBV23-1	few	TRBJ2-4	CASSHAGGHIQYF	TGCGCCAGCAGTCATGCAGGGGGGCACATTCAGTACTTC
TRBD2	TRBV6-8	few	TRBJ2-3	CASTWVAGAHTQYF	TGTGCCAGCACCTGGGTAGCGGGGGCTCATACGCAGTATTTT
NA	TRBV6-8	few	TRBJ2-1	CASRPIGSSSYNEQFF	TGTGCCAGCAGGCCCATAGGCAGCTCCTCCTACAATGAGCAGTTCTTC
NA	TRBV4-1	medium-sized	TRBJ1-1	CASSQVGGHRNTEAFF	TGCGCCAGCAGCCAAGTAGGGGGACATAGGAACACTGAAGCTTTCTTT
NA	TRBV19	NA	TRBJ1-1	CASSPQSGRNTEAFF	TGTGCCAGTAGTCCCCAGTCGGGGCGGAACACTGAAGCTTTCTTT
NA	TRBV30	NA	TRBJ2-3	CAWSRTTGVDTQYF	TGTGCCTGGAGCAGAACGACAGGCGTAGATACGCAGTATTTT
NA	TRBV6-7	NA	TRBJ1-4	CASTTYEKLFF	TGTGCCAGCACCACTTATGAAAAACTGTTTTTT
NA	TRBV30	NA	TRBJ1-4	CACTRQPNEKLFF	TGTGCCTGCACCCGACAGCCTAATGAAAAACTGTTTTTT
NA	TRBV6-8	large	TRBJ1-1	CASSLQKGGFTEAFF	TGTGCCAGCAGTCTACAGAAGGGGGGATTCACTGAAGCTTTCTTT
NA	TRBV6-8	few	TRBJ1-3	CASEGAGNTIYF	TGTGCCAGCGAAGGTGCTGGAAACACCATATATTTT
NA	TRBV11-3	few	TRBJ1-1	CASSFGITGPGTEAFF	TGTGCCAGCAGCTTTGGGATTACAGGCCCCGGGACTGAAGCTTTCTTT
NA	TRBV6-8	few	TRBJ1-1	CASSYSQLSYTEAFF	TGTGCCAGCAGTTACTCTCAACTAAGCTACACTGAAGCTTTCTTT
NA	TRBV28	few	TRBJ1-2	CASSLTGRGGYTF	TGTGCCAGCAGTTTAACAGGGAGGGGAGGCTACACCTTC
TRBD1	TRBV11-3	NA	TRBJ1-4	CASSATGGTNEKLFF	TGTGCCAGCAGCGCGACAGGGGGTACTAATGAAAAACTGTTTTTT
NA	TRBV9	few	TRBJ1-5	CASSLDRSQPQHF	TGTGCCAGCAGCTTAGACAGGAGCCAGCCCCAGCATTTT
NA	TRBV5-1	NA	TRBJ2-3	CASSASGSSTDTQYF	TGCGCCAGCAGCGCCTCAGGATCTAGCACAGATACGCAGTATTTT
TRBD2	TRBV11-3	few	TRBJ2-7	CASSLSGGAYEQYF	TGTGCCAGCAGCTTAAGCGGGGGGGCCTACGAGCAGTACTTC
NA	TRBV19	NA	TRBJ1-2	CASRPLGLNYGYTF	TGTGCCAGTAGGCCCCTCGGACTGAACTATGGCTACACCTTC
TRBD1	TRBV11-3	large	TRBJ2-1	CASSLEGQGAREQFF	TGTGCCAGCAGCTTGGAGGGACAGGGGGCGCGGGAGCAGTTCTTC
NA	TRBV11-3	NA	TRBJ2-4	CASSFLQGGKNIQYF	TGTGCCAGCAGCTTTCTACAGGGTGGCAAAAACATTCAGTACTTC
NA	TRBV6-8	few	TRBJ2-3	CASSSGFHTDTQYF	TGTGCCAGCAGTTCGGGTTTCCACACAGATACGCAGTATTTT
NA	TRBV14	NA	TRBJ2-2	CASSLGNTGELFF	TGTGCCAGCAGCCTGGGAAACACCGGGGAGCTGTTTTTT
NA	TRBV30	few	TRBJ1-1	CAWSVMSRLTEAFF	TGTGCCTGGAGTGTAATGAGCAGATTAACTGAAGCTTTCTTT
NA	TRBV6-8	medium-sized	TRBJ2-7	CASRDPGGYGYEQYF	TGTGCCAGCAGGGACCCGGGCGGATATGGCTACGAGCAGTACTTC
NA	TRBV6-8	NA	TRBJ1-5	CASSPRGHDREPQHF	TGTGCCAGCAGCCCCCGTGGGCATGATAGGGAGCCCCAGCATTTT
TRBD1	TRBV5-1	NA	TRBJ2-2	CASSSWTGNTGELFF	TGCGCCAGCAGCTCGTGGACAGGGAACACCGGGGAGCTGTTTTTT
TRBD2	TRBV9	few	TRBJ2-5	CASSVGTSGGGETQYF	TGTGCCAGCAGCGTGGGGACTAGCGGGGGCGGGGAGACCCAGTACTTC
NA	TRBV6-8	few	TRBJ1-2	CASSPYRDDGYTF	TGTGCCAGCAGCCCCTACCGGGACGATGGCTACACCTTC
NA	TRBV11-3	NA	TRBJ1-1	CASSPRSLKDTEAFF	TGTGCCAGCAGCCCTCGGTCCCTTAAGGACACTGAAGCTTTCTTT
NA	TRBV18	NA	TRBJ2-7	CASSPASHEQYF	TGTGCCAGCTCCCCCGCAAGCCACGAGCAGTACTTC
NA	TRBV5-1	NA	TRBJ1-3	CASSFSGQDGNTIYF	TGCGCCAGCAGCTTTTCGGGGCAGGACGGCAACACCATATATTTT
NA	TRBV11-3	NA	TRBJ1-5	CASSLWGGYSNQPQHF	TGTGCCAGCAGCTTGTGGGGGGGTTATAGCAATCAGCCCCAGCATTTT
NA	TRBV6-8	NA	TRBJ2-2	CASSPGIITGELFF	TGTGCCAGCAGCCCCGGGATCATAACCGGGGAGCTGTTTTTT
NA	TRBV30	hyperexpanded	TRBJ2-2	CAWRGYAGELFF	TGTGCCTGGAGGGGATACGCCGGGGAGCTGTTTTTT
TRBD1	TRBV2	few	TRBJ1-5	CASSSQGEGQPQHF	TGTGCCAGCAGTTCACAGGGGGAAGGGCAGCCCCAGCATTTT
TRBD1	TRBV14	NA	TRBJ2-5	CASSQARQGRETQYF	TGTGCCAGCAGCCAAGCCCGACAGGGCCGGGAGACCCAGTACTTC
NA	TRBV30	NA	TRBJ2-7	CAWSADSYSYEQYF	TGTGCCTGGAGTGCGGACAGTTACTCCTACGAGCAGTACTTC
NA	TRBV11-3	few	TRBJ2-7	CASTEFDVAGEQYF	TGTGCCAGCACCGAATTCGACGTCGCGGGCGAGCAGTACTTC
NA	TRBV6-7	few	TRBJ2-7	CATNIQGYEQYF	TGTGCCACTAACATCCAGGGCTACGAGCAGTACTTC
NA	TRBV29-1	NA	TRBJ2-1	CSVVHGGLLSYNEQFF	TGCAGCGTGGTTCACGGGGGCCTTCTCTCCTACAATGAGCAGTTCTTC
NA	TRBV11-3	NA	TRBJ1-3	CASSLDRSSGNTIYF	TGTGCCAGCAGCTTAGACAGAAGCTCTGGAAACACCATATATTTT